This TCR beta chain derives from a study of CD8 T cells in Susac syndrome. Study-level results: The study's TCR sequencing and HLA analysis drew on a certain number of individuals. That number was acknowledged as relatively small.

An amount of RNA that ranged from 0.5 to 1 ug was reverse transcribed with random hexamers. Multiplex immunoSEQ PCR targeted 54 Vbeta and 13 Jbeta TCR beta segments. TCRdb redid the calling of the immunoSEQ multiplex PCR reads with MiXCR, one entry per CDR3 protein. The sample lists approximately 200,000 distinct CDR3 sequences, roughly 95% seen once, with 0.093% in the top ten. In blood CD8+ and CD4+ T cells, TCR beta underwent sequencing. TEMRA cells underwent FACS enrichment and CD8+ and CD4+ T cells underwent negative isolation. This clonotype appeared a single time. The target antigen is unknown. The CDR3 totals 15 residues. CDR1 is LGHNA and CDR2 is YNFKEQ in the germline V gene. The V gene lost 0 bases and the J gene lost 1 base, with 10 bases spanning the gap.

The TCR originated in a human donor with multiple sclerosis. Material: CD4+ T cells from PBMCs. V usage is TRBV4-2 and J usage is TRBJ2-7; D gene unclear. CDR3 DNA: TGTGCCAGCAGCCAAGATGAAGTCGGATCCTACGAGCAGTACTTC. This gives the protein CASSQDEVGSYEQYF.